This entry features one TCR beta chain sequence. Its antigen is undetermined. These data originate in a study of shared clonotypes between healthy human individuals. Study-wide background: Donors had three CD4 naive, three CD4 memory, two CD8 naive and one CD8 memory plate apiece.

Over several immunoSEQ plates, each subset's genomic DNA was distributed in even portions. Clones were read by immunoSEQ multiplex PCR, and TCRdb kept only the in-frame ones, dropping some. This table holds 650,000 to 800,000 clones, approximately 77% found once. The length of the CDR3 is 15 residues. Germline trimming cut 6 bases from V and 6 bases from J; bases unmatched to any gene: 9. The germline V gene encodes CDR1 MNHEY and CDR2 SMNVEV (reference sequence). General study points: Rarefaction showed that sequencing of sorted subsets was incomplete (despite large depth).

The V gene is TRBV27, the J gene TRBJ2-3; 10 nucleotides line up with TRBD2. This receptor was obtained from a woman under 40 in good health. The sequenced sample was memory CD4+ T cells sorted from blood. Subset here: CD45RA-negative fraction. CDR3: CASRSLAGVSDTQYF. DNA for the CDR3: TGTGCCAGCAGGTCCCTAGCGGGAGTTTCTGATACGCAGTATTTT.